This TCR beta chain stems from a study of PD-L1 blockade in urothelial cancer. In the study overall: Among blood samples, the median T cell count was approximately 140,000.

Time point reported: peripheral blood 6 weeks after treatment start. Locally advanced or metastatic urothelial carcinoma affected the patients. TCR analog templates of synthetic origin were spiked into each PCR. Repertoires were generated with immunoSEQ multiplex PCR, while TCRdb's copy carries only in-frame clones and drops some. The table has approximately 120,000 clones, 86% seen once; the top ten hold 2.4%. Looked up from germline, CDR1 is KGHSH and CDR2 is LQKENI. Trimming took off 5 bases at V and 5 bases at J, with 12 bases between the two ends. CDR3 length equals 13 residues. This sequence joins TRBV18 and TRBJ2-5; perhaps TRBD2 as D (6 bases). The TCR comes from a man aged 45 to 65 with urothelial cancer. Sequenced here: PBMCs, sampled around atezolizumab (anti-PD-L1) treatment. The CDR3 spells CASSAGTRETQYF. The CDR3 coding sequence is TGTGCCAGCTCAGCCGGGACTCGGGAGACCCAGTACTTC.